Listed below are T cell receptor beta chains from one sample, sequenced in a study of immune cell composition in non-small cell lung cancer. Here immunoSEQ multiplex PCR was the method, and the copy in TCRdb shows in-frame clones only, minus some. Here the sample spans some 9,000 clones, roughly 69% being singletons. Sequences were obtained from non-adjacent lung tissue. The receptors stem from a human donor with non-small cell lung cancer. The CDR3 runs from the conserved cysteine through the conserved F or W. The order of the fields is CDR3 length, D gene, V gene, J gene, clone size, CDR3 protein, CDR3 DNA. D genes are given only for firm matches. Rows give clone size only sometimes, using once, few, many, or a class for an expanded clone.

14	.	TRBV6-5	TRBJ2-7	few	CASSSYRAPYEQYF	TGTGCCAGCAGTTCATACAGGGCTCCCTACGAGCAGTACTTC
16	.	TRBV11-2	TRBJ1-4	.	CASSSLTGVEDEKLFF	TGTGCCAGCAGTTCTCTGACAGGCGTGGAGGATGAAAAACTGTTTTTT
14	TRBD2	TRBV9	TRBJ2-1	.	CASSVRGDYNEQFF	TGTGCCAGCAGCGTGCGGGGGGACTACAATGAGCAGTTCTTC
13	TRBD1	TRBV29-1	TRBJ2-7	.	CSVGQGVSYEQYF	TGCAGCGTTGGACAGGGGGTATCCTACGAGCAGTACTTC
14	.	TRBV9	TRBJ1-1	.	CASSADIMNTEAFF	TGTGCCAGCAGCGCCGACATAATGAACACTGAAGCTTTCTTT
13	.	TRBV15	TRBJ1-5	.	CATSREANQPQHF	TGTGCCACCAGCAGAGAGGCCAATCAGCCCCAGCATTTT
15	TRBD1	TRBV7-9	TRBJ2-7	.	CASSQNRQGGDEQYF	TGTGCCAGCAGCCAAAACCGACAGGGGGGTGACGAGCAGTACTTC
12	.	TRBV9	TRBJ2-5	.	CASSVEGGSEYF	TGTGCCAGCAGCGTGGAGGGTGGATCTGAGTACTTC
15	TRBD1	TRBV5-1	TRBJ2-1	.	CASRLTGTGVNEQFF	TGCGCCAGCAGGTTGACCGGGACAGGGGTCAATGAGCAGTTCTTC
14	.	TRBV5-1	TRBJ2-1	.	CASSMAGLYNEQFF	TGCGCCAGCAGCATGGCAGGGCTCTACAATGAGCAGTTCTTC
15	TRBD1	TRBV7-7	TRBJ1-1	once	CASSPIQGPGTEAFF	TGTGCTAGCAGCCCGATACAGGGGCCGGGAACTGAAGCTTTCTTT
13	.	TRBV6-1	TRBJ1-2	.	CASSERDIFGYTF	TGTGCCAGCAGTGAAAGGGACATCTTTGGCTACACCTTC
14	.	TRBV27	TRBJ2-4	.	CASSLKGSKVIQYF	TGTGCCAGCAGTTTAAAGGGGTCCAAGGTTATTCAGTACTTC
15	.	TRBV19	TRBJ1-1	.	CATGGGGNMNTEAFF	TGTGCCACCGGAGGGGGGGGGAACATGAACACTGAAGCTTTCTTT